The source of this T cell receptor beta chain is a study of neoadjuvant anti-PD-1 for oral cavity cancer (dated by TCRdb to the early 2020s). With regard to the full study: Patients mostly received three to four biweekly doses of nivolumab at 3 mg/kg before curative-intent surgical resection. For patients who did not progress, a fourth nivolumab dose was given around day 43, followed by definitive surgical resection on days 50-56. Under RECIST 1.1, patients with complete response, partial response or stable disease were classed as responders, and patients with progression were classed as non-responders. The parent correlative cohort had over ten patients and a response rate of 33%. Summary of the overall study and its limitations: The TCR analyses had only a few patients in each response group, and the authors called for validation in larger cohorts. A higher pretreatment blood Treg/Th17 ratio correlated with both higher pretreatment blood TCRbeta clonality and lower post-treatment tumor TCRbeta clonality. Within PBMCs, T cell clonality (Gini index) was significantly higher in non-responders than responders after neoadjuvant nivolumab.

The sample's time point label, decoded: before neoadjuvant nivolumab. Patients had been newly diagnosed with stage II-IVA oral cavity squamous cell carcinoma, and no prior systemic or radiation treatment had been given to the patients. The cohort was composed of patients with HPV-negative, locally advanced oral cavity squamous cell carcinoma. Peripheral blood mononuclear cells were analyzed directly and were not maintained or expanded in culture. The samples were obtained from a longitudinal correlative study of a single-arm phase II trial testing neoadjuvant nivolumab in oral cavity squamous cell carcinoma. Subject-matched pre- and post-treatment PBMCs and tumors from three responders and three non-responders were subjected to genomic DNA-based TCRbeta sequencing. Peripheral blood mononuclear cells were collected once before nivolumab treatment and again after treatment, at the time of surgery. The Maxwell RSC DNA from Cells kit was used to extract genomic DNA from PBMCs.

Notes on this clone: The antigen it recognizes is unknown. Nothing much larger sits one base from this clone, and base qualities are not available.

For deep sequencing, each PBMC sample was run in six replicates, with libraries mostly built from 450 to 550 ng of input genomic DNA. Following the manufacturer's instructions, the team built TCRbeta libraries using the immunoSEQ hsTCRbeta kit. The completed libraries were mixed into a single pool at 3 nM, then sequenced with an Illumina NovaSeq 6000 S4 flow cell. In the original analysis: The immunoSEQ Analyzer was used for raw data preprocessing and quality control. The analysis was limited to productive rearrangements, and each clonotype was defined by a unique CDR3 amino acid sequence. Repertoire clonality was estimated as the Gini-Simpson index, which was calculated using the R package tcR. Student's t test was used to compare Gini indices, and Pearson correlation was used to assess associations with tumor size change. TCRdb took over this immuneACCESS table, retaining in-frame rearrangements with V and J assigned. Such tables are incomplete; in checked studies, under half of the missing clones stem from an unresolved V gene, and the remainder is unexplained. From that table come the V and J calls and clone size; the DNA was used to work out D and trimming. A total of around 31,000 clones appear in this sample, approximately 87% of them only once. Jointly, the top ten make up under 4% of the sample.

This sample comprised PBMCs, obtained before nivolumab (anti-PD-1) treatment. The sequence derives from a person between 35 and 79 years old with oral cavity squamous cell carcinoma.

This receptor carries the CDR3 CASSQDRRGGANVLTF. The base sequence is TGCGCCAGCAGCCAAGATCGCAGGGGTGGGGCCAACGTCCTGACTTTC. The chain employs TRBV4-3 and TRBJ2-6; TRBD1 is a possible D gene, resting on 6 matching bases. The CDR3 contains 16 residues, cysteine and phenylalanine counted. The retained sequence is limited to the CDR3, 48 bases, with the frame set at the first base. The germline V gene provides CDR1 LGHNA and CDR2 YSLEER. V was cut back by 0 bases and J by 3 bases, leaving a gap of 9 bases between them.